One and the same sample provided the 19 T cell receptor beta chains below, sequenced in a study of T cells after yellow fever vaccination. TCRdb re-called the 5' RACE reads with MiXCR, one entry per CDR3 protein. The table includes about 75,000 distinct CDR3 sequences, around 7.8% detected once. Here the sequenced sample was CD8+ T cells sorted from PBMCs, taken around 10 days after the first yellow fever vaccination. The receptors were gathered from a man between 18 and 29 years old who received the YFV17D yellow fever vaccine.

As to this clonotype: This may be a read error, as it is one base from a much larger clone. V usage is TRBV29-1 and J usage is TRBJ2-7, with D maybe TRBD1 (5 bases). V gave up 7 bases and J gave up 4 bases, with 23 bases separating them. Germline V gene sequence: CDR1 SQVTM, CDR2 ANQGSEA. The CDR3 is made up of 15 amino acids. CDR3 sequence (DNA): TGCAGCGCCCTTCTAGACGCGACAGCTTCTTACGAGCAGTACTTC. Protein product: CSALLDATASYEQYF.

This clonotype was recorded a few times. Here the CDR3 DNA reads TGTGCCATCCTCCTTCCCGGGACTAGCGGGGGGTTGATACAGACCCAGTACTTC. Translated: CAILLPGTSGGLIQTQYF. V and J are TRBV27 and TRBJ2-5; the match to TRBD2 covers 15 bases. The CDR3 runs 18 residues. Per the germline V gene, CDR1 is MNHEY and CDR2 is SMNVEV (reference sequence). The ends lost 10 bases at V and 6 bases at J; junction bases unmatched: 18.

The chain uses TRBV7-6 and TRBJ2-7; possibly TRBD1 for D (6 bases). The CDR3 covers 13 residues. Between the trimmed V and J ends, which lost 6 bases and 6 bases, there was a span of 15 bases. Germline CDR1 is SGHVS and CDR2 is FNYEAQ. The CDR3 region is CASSWKQGGEQYF. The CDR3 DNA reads TGTGCCAGCAGTTGGAAACAGGGTGGCGAGCAGTACTTC.

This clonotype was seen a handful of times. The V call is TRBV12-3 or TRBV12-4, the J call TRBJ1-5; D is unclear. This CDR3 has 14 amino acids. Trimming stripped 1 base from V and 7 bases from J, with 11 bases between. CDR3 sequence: CASSLGGRYQPQHF. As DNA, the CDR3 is TGTGCCAGCAGTTTAGGGGGTCGGTACCAGCCCCAGCATTTT.

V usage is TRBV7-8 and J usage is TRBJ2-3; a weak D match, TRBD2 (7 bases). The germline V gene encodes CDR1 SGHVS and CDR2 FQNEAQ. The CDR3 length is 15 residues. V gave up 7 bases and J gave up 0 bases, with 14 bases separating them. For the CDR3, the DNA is TGTGCCAGCAACCCGGGGGGCTCTAGCACAGATACGCAGTATTTT. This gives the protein CASNPGGSSTDTQYF.

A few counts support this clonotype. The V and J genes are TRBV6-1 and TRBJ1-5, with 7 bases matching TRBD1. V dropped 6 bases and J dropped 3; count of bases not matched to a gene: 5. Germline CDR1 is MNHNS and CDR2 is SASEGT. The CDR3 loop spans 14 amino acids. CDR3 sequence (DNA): TGTGCCAGCAGCGCGGGACAGTTCAATCAGCCCCAGCATTTT. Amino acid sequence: CASSAGQFNQPQHF.

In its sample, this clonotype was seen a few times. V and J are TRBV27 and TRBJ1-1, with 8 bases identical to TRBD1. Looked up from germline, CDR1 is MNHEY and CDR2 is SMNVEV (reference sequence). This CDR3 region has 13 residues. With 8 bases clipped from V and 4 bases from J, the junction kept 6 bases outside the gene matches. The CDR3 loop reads CASCEQGGTEAFF. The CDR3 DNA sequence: TGTGCCAGCTGTGAACAGGGGGGCACTGAAGCTTTCTTT.

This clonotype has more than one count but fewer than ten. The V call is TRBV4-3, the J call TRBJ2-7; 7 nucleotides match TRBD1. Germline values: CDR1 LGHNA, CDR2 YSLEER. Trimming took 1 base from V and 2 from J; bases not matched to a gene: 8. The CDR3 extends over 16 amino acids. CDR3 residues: CASSQAADRGPYEQYV. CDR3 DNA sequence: TGCGCCAGCAGCCAAGCGGCCGATAGGGGGCCCTACGAGCAGTACGTC.

CDR3 protein: CASSRKQGTAYGYTF. The CDR3 DNA reads TGTGCCAGCAGCAGAAAGCAGGGGACGGCGTATGGCTACACCTTC. The chain joins TRBV11-1 to TRBJ1-2; D might be TRBD1 (6 bases). The CDR3 length is 15 residues. With 5 bases removed from V and 5 bases from J, the gap between germline ends came to 18 bases. CDR1 SGHAT and CDR2 FQDESV come from the germline V gene (reference sequence).

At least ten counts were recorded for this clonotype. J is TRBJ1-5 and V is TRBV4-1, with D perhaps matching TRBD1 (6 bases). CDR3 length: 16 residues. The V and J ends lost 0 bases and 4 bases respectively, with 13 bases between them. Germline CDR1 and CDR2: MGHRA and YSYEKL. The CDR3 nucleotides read TGCGCCAGCAGCCAAGATCGACCAGGGGAGAATCAGCCCCAGCATTTT. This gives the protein CASSQDRPGENQPQHF.

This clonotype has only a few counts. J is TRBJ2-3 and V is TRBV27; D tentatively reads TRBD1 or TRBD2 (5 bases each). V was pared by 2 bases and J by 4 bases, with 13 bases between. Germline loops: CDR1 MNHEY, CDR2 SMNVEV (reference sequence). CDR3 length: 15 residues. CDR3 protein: CASSLEGPQPDTQYF. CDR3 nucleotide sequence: TGTGCCAGCAGTTTAGAGGGGCCCCAGCCAGATACGCAGTATTTT.

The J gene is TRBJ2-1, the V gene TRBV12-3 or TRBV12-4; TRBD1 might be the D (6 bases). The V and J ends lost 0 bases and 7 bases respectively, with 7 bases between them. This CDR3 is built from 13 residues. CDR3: CASSLAGANEQFF. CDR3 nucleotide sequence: TGTGCCAGCAGTTTAGCGGGGGCAAATGAGCAGTTCTTC.

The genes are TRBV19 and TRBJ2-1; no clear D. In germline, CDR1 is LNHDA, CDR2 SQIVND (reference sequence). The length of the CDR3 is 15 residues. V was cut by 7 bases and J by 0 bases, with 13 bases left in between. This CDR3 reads CASNPGLDSYNEQFF. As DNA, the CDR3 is TGTGCCAGTAATCCCGGGTTAGACTCCTACAATGAGCAGTTCTTC.

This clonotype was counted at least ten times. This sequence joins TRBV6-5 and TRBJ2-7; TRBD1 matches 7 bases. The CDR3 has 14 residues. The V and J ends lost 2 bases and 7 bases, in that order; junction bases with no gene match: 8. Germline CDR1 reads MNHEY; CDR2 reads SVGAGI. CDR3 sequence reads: CASSYEKGADEQYV. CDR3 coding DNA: TGTGCCAGCAGTTACGAGAAGGGGGCAGATGAGCAGTACGTC.

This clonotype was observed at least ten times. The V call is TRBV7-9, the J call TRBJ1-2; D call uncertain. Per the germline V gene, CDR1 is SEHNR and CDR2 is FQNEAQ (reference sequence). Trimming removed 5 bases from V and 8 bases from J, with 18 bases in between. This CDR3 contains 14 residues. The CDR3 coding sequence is TGTGCCAGCAGCCATACGACCCTAGGAGAGGGCTACACCTTC. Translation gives CASSHTTLGEGYTF.

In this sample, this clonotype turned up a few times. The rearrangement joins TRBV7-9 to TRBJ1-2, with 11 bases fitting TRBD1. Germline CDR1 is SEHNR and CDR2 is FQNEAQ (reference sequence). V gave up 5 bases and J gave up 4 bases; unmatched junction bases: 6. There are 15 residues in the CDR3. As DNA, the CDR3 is TGTGCCAGCAGCCAGGGACAGGGGGTCCGCTATGGCTACACCTTC. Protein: CASSQGQGVRYGYTF.

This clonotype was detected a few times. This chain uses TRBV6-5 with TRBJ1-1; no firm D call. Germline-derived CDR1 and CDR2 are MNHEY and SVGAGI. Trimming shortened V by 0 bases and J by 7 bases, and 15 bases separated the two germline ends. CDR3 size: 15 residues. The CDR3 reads CASSYSMGRLVEAFF. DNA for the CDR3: TGTGCCAGCAGTTACTCTATGGGCAGATTAGTTGAAGCTTTCTTT.

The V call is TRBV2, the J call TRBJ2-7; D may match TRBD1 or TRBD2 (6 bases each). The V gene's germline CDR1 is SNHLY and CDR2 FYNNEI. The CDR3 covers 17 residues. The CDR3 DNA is TGTGCCAGCAGAGAAGGGGTGTTAGGGGGGAGCTCCTACGAGCAGTACGTC. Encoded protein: CASREGVLGGSSYEQYV.

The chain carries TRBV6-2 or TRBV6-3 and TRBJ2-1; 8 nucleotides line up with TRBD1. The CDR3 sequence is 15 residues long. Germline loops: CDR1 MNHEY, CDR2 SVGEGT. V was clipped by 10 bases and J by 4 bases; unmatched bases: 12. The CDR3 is CATRDRDRSYNEQFF. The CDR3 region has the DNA TGTGCCACCCGGGACCGGGACAGGAGTTACAATGAGCAGTTCTTC.